This T cell receptor beta chain was observed in a study of T cells in Graves' hyperthyroidism and ophthalmopathy. The CDR3 is 15 amino acids. Unmatched junction bases numbered 5, after V lost 5 bases and J lost 4 bases. Germline V CDR1 and CDR2: SGHVT, SQSDAQ. The study's findings and limits: Blood samples included most of the expanded thyroid clonotypes exceeding 0.001.

Amplification of TCR beta CDR3 regions used RNA as the template. The HTBI primer set served for first-round RT-PCR of the TCR CDR3. Using its own MiXCR run on the multiplex PCR reads, TCRdb lists one record per CDR3 protein. This sample yields roughly 570,000 distinct CDR3 sequences, of which roughly 46% are seen a single time; around 8% belongs to the top ten. Regarding this clonotype: The antigen is unknown.

These patients, aged 18 to 65, had recently diagnosed hyperthyroidism lasting under 2 months. Sequenced sample: peripheral blood or thyroid tissue (not recorded which). This chain uses TRBV7-4 with TRBJ1-2, with 12 bases identical to TRBD1. The receptor was derived from a young woman with Graves' hyperthyroidism. The CDR3 region is CASSNGTGGRYGYTF. The CDR3 nucleotides are TGTGCCAGCAGCAACGGGACAGGGGGCCGCTATGGCTACACCTTC. The full variable domain, in which reference TRBV7-4 and TRBJ1-2 provide the parts outside the CDR3, is GAGVSQSPRYKVAKRGRDVALRCDSISGHVTLYWYRQTLGQGSEVLTYSQSDAQRDKSGRPSGRFSAERPERSVSTLKIQRTEQGDSAVYLCASSNGTGGRYGYTFGSGTRLTVV.